This paragraph covers one T cell receptor (beta chain) sequence. These data are taken from a study of blood T cell repertoires in COVID-19. The CDR3 sequence is 14 residues long. Trimming took 5 bases from V and 5 from J; bases not matched to a gene: 6. Germline CDR1 reads LNHDA; CDR2 reads SQIVND (reference sequence). Authors' methods: Amplification from reference gene primers served as the basis for estimated nucleated cell counts. Assay: immunoSEQ multiplex PCR; the TCRdb copy retains only in-frame clones and omits some. V, J and clone size are those of that table, while D and trimming were read from the DNA. The sample lists under 200,000 clones; 80% to 85% were seen once.

This TCR came from a woman older than 75 with active or convalescent COVID-19. Specimen: peripheral blood. The genes are TRBV19 and TRBJ1-2; 9 nucleotides match TRBD1. CDR3 DNA sequence: TGTGCCAGTAGTCTAAGACAGGGGGTTTATGGCTACACCTTC. Protein product: CASSLRQGVYGYTF.